A single T cell receptor (beta chain) is shown here with its context. This specimen comes from a study of blood T cell repertoires in COVID-19. Study in general: The United States, Italy and Spain were the sources of the acute and convalescent COVID-19 samples.

In the source study's methods: Nucleated cell counts were estimated from reference gene primer amplification. Produced via immunoSEQ multiplex PCR; TCRdb's table is partial and in-frame only. V and J calls and clone size follow that table, whereas D and trimming were derived from the DNA. The sample lists roughly 430,000 clones, approximately 90% seen once, with approximately 1.5% in the top ten. This CDR3 is built from 12 residues. Germline CDR1 is LNHDA and CDR2 is SQIVND (reference sequence). Trimming removed 5 bases at V and 4 bases at J, with 8 bases between. Grouping used clinical history reported by participants in a survey and questionnaire. Within 2 weeks before study entry, exposed participants met a COVID-19 case.

The sequence derives from a young woman who had been exposed to COVID-19. The chain has TRBV19 and TRBJ1-2, with a tentative D call TRBD1 (5 bases). The sample taken for sequencing was PBMCs or T cells enriched from blood (not recorded which). Here the CDR3 DNA reads TGTGCCAGTAGTCGGGGGTTCTATGGCTACACCTTC. Its protein product is CASSRGFYGYTF.